Below, 20 T cell receptor beta chains from the same sample are listed, as sequenced in a study of spatial heterogeneity in lung cancer. The antigens for these receptors are not known. TCRdb re-called the 5' RACE reads through MiXCR, storing one row per CDR3 protein. The table includes over 10,000 distinct CDR3 sequences, under 6% detected once. This sample's time point: sample taken at primary tumor resection. Study outcomes and limitations: Expanded alpha and beta TCR counts within tumors tracked tumor mutation counts.

The specimen comprised lung tumor tissue, sampled at surgery. The origin of the receptors is a male donor with early-stage non-small cell lung cancer.

This sequence joins TRBV11-2 and TRBJ1-3; D ambiguous. Germline CDR1 reads SGHAT; CDR2 reads FQNNGV. The CDR3 spans 15 residues. V was clipped by 0 bases and J by 2 bases, with 8 bases between them. The CDR3 DNA is TGTGCCAGCAGCTTAGAGCCAGGCGCTGGAAACACCATATATTTT. Its translation is CASSLEPGAGNTIYF.

This clonotype was observed at least ten times. This chain links TRBV20-1 with TRBJ1-5; D is unclear. Germline CDR1 reads DFQATT; CDR2 reads SNEGSKA (reference sequence). The V end lost 0 bases, the J end lost 4 bases, and 7 bases lay between the germline ends. This CDR3 has 13 amino acids. The CDR3 bases are TGCAGTGCTAGAGATAACCGGAATCAGCCCCAGCATTTT. Amino acid sequence: CSARDNRNQPQHF.

This clonotype was observed a single time. The chain joins TRBV18 to TRBJ1-5; 8 positions match TRBD1. The CDR3 totals 13 residues. Germline values: CDR1 KGHSH, CDR2 LQKENI. J gave up 7 bases and V 3 bases, and 2 bases lay outside the gene matches. CDR3 in amino acids: CASSPGQGQPQHF. The DNA for the CDR3 is TGTGCCAGCTCACCTGGACAGGGCCAGCCCCAGCATTTT. The full variable domain, completed using reference TRBV18 and TRBJ1-5, is NAGVMQNPRHLVRRRGQEARLRCSPMKGHSHVYWYRQLPEEGLKFMVYLQKENIIDESGMPKERFSAEFPKEGPSILRIQQVVRGDSAAYFCASSPGQGQPQHFGDGTRLSIL.

This clonotype was detected many times. The chain carries TRBV21-1 and TRBJ1-1. TRBV21-1 is a documented pseudogene. The CDR3 length is 14 residues. The DNA for the CDR3 is TGTGCCAGCAGCAAAGCGCCTGGGAGGAGTGAAGCTTTCTTT. Its protein product is CASSKAPGRSEAFF.

This clonotype was found many times. The V and J genes are TRBV3-1 and TRBJ2-1; D gene uncertain. V dropped 3 bases and J dropped 0 bases, with 6 bases sitting between them. Germline CDR1 and CDR2: LGHDT and YNNKEL (reference sequence). This CDR3 contains 14 residues. CDR3 sequence (DNA): TGTGCCAGCAGCCACACGGGCTCCTACAATGAGCAGTTCTTC. Amino acid sequence: CASSHTGSYNEQFF.

This clonotype appeared many times. The V call is TRBV10-3, the J call TRBJ2-3; D remains ambiguous. Germline values: CDR1 ENHRY, CDR2 SYGVKD. This CDR3 has 12 amino acids. Trimming removed 5 bases from V and 6 bases from J, with 9 bases in between. CDR3 region: CAISPEVDTQYF. CDR3 bases: TGTGCCATCAGTCCTGAGGTCGATACGCAGTATTTT.

This clonotype was seen many times. The chain is built from TRBV5-6 and TRBJ1-1; no clear D gene. In germline, CDR1 is SGHDT, CDR2 YYEEEE. The ends were cut back, 4 bases at V and 6 bases at J, with 13 bases in the middle. The CDR3 spans 13 residues. Written as DNA, the CDR3 is TGTGCCAGCAGCCCCTTCATGGCGGCTGAAGCTTTCTTT. Translation: CASSPFMAAEAFF.

By frequency in the sample, this clonotype is medium-sized. This chain connects TRBV5-1 to TRBJ2-2; no firm D call. This CDR3 is 14 amino acids long. CDR1 is SGHRS, CDR2 YFSETQ, per germline. V shed 2 bases and J shed 1 base, with 6 bases lying between them. The CDR3 reads CASSLSQNTGELFF. CDR3 nucleotide sequence: TGCGCCAGCAGCTTATCCCAGAACACCGGGGAGCTGTTTTTT. The full variable domain, its missing parts supplied by reference TRBV5-1 and TRBJ2-2, is KAGVTQTPRYLIKTRGQQVTLSCSPISGHRSVSWYQQTPGQGLQFLFEYFSETQRNKGNFPGRFSGRQFSNSRSEMNVSTLELGDSALYLCASSLSQNTGELFFGEGSRLTVL.

This clonotype was counted many times. The chain employs TRBV7-8 and TRBJ2-5, with D perhaps matching TRBD2 (7 bases). This CDR3 has 15 amino acids. The germline V gene encodes CDR1 SGHVS and CDR2 FQNEAQ. Trimming pared 1 base from V and 6 bases from J, leaving 15 bases between. The CDR3 protein is CASSLGGGRSKTQYF. The CDR3 coding sequence is TGTGCCAGCAGCTTAGGGGGGGGCAGGTCGAAGACCCAGTACTTC.

The table lists this clonotype with many counts. V usage is TRBV6-2 or TRBV6-3 and J usage is TRBJ2-6; unclear D gene. CDR3 length equals 17 residues. V was pared by 6 bases and J by 0 bases, with 15 bases between. The germline CDR1 and CDR2 sequences are MNHEY and SVGEGT. The CDR3 is CASSPQHPSSGANVLTF. The CDR3 DNA reads as TGTGCCAGCAGCCCTCAGCACCCCTCCTCTGGGGCCAACGTCCTGACTTTC.

This clonotype was seen repeatedly, ten times or more. The V and J genes are TRBV28 and TRBJ1-6; 8 positions agree with TRBD1. The V and J ends lost 7 bases and 11 bases, in that order; junction bases with no gene match: 13. The germline gives CDR1 MDHEN, CDR2 SYDVKM. The CDR3 spans 15 residues. The DNA for the CDR3 is TGTGCCAGCATTTCTCCCGCAGGGGGCTGGACACCCCTCCACTTT. As protein: CASISPAGGWTPLHF.

This clonotype has a handful of counts. J is TRBJ2-6 and V is TRBV20-1, with unresolved D. The CDR3 is made up of 15 amino acids. V lost 3 bases and J lost 0, with 9 bases in between. CDR1 and CDR2 from the germline V gene are DFQATT and SNEGSKA (reference sequence). The CDR3 sequence is CSASGIGSGANVLTF. The CDR3 bases are TGCAGTGCTAGTGGGATAGGCTCTGGGGCCAACGTCCTGACTTTC.

V usage is TRBV20-1 and J usage is TRBJ2-7, with unresolved D. In germline, CDR1 is DFQATT, CDR2 SNEGSKA (reference sequence). The ends were cut back, 3 bases at V and 0 bases at J, with 15 bases in the middle. The CDR3 extends over 15 amino acids. DNA of the CDR3: TGCAGTGCTAGGGGTGTTCAGGTTACCTCCTACGAGCAGTACTTC. Encoded protein: CSARGVQVTSYEQYF.

This clonotype showed up just a few times. This sequence joins TRBV6-2 or TRBV6-3 and TRBJ1-5; no clear D. Trimming stripped 5 bases from V and 7 bases from J, with 12 bases between. The germline V gene has CDR1 MNHEY and CDR2 SVGEGT. The CDR3 contains 13 residues. CDR3 loop: CASSHPSWQPQHF. For the CDR3, the DNA is TGTGCCAGCAGTCACCCGAGTTGGCAGCCCCAGCATTTT.

This clonotype was counted a few times. The chain joins TRBV3-1 to TRBJ1-5; 8 bases align to TRBD1. The CDR3 spans 14 residues. The V and J ends lost 3 bases and 9 bases, in that order; junction bases with no gene match: 7. Per germline, CDR1 LGHDT and CDR2 YNNKEL (reference sequence). As DNA, the CDR3 is TGTGCCAGCAGCCAGGGGACAGGTCAGAGGCCCCAGCATTTT. Translated, it gives CASSQGTGQRPQHF.

This clonotype was found many times. This chain joins TRBV5-6 and TRBJ2-5, with 7 bases lining up with TRBD2. Germline values: CDR1 SGHDT, CDR2 YYEEEE. This CDR3 spans 13 amino acids. The V gene end was trimmed by 4 bases and the J gene end by 4 bases; junction bases not matched to a gene: 4. The CDR3: CASSQTSPETQYF. CDR3 bases: TGTGCCAGCAGCCAGACTAGCCCAGAGACCCAGTACTTC.

This clonotype was seen repeatedly, ten times or more. The chain links TRBV7-2 to TRBJ1-5, with TRBD1 matching 9 bases. The V gene end was trimmed by 5 bases and the J gene end by 14 bases; junction bases not matched to a gene: 7. CDR3 length equals 12 residues. CDR1 and CDR2 from the germline V gene are SGHTA and FQGNSA. For the CDR3, the DNA is TGTGCCAGCAGCCTACGGGACAGGGTTAAGCATTTT. Its translation: CASSLRDRVKHF.

By its share, this clonotype is medium-sized. V and J are TRBV6-2 or TRBV6-3 and TRBJ2-7; 7 bases agree with TRBD1. Losses at the gene ends were 7 bases for V and 1 base for J; bases not matched to a gene: 4. The germline V gene encodes CDR1 MNHEY and CDR2 SVGEGT. CDR3 length equals 13 residues. CDR3: CASTQQGSYEQYF. For the CDR3, the DNA is TGTGCCAGCACCCAACAGGGGTCCTACGAGCAGTACTTC.

This rearrangement joins TRBV10-2 to TRBJ2-1; 7 bases agree with TRBD2. CDR3 length equals 15 residues. V was clipped by 2 bases and J by 1 base; unmatched bases: 2. The germline gives CDR1 WSHSY, CDR2 SAAADI. The CDR3 sequence: CASSEKRGSYNEQFF. The CDR3 nucleotides are TGCGCCAGCAGTGAGAAGCGGGGTTCCTACAATGAGCAGTTCTTC.

This clonotype was seen ten or more times. The chain carries TRBV6-2 or TRBV6-3 and TRBJ2-7; D may match TRBD1 or TRBD2 (5 bases each). Per the germline V gene, CDR1 is MNHEY and CDR2 is SVGEGT. This CDR3 has 15 residues. Deletions cut 7 bases from V and 5 bases from J, with 21 bases between. CDR3 DNA sequence: TGTGCCAGCACCGTGACCGGGGCTGGTCCCAACGAGCAGTACTTC. It yields the protein CASTVTGAGPNEQYF.